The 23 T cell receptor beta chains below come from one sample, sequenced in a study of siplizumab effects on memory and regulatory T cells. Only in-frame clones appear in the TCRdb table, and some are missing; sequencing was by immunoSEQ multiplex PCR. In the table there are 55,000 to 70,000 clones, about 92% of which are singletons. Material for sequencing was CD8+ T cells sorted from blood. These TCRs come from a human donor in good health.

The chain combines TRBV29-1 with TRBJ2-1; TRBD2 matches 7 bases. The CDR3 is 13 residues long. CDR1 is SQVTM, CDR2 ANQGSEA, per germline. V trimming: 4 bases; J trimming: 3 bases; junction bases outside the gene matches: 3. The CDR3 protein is CSVATGGYNEQFF. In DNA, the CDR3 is TGCAGCGTTGCGACGGGGGGCTACAATGAGCAGTTCTTC.

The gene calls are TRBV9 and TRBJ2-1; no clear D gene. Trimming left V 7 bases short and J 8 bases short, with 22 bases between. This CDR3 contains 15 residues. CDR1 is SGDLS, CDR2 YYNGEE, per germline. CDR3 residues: CASQRSITLTDEQFF. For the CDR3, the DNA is TGTGCCAGCCAGCGTAGCATCACATTAACAGATGAGCAGTTCTTC.

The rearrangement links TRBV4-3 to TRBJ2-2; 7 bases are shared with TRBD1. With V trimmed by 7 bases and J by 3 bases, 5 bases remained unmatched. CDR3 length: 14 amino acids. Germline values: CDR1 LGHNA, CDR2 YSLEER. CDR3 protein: CASTQGQYTGELFF. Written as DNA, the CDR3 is TGCGCCAGCACCCAGGGACAGTACACCGGGGAGCTGTTTTTT.

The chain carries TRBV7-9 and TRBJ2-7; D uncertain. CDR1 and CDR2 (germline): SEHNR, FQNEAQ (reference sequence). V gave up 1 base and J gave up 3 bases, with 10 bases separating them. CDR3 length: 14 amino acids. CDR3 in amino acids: CASSLGGQGYEQYF. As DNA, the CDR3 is TGTGCCAGCAGCTTAGGAGGTCAAGGCTACGAGCAGTACTTC.

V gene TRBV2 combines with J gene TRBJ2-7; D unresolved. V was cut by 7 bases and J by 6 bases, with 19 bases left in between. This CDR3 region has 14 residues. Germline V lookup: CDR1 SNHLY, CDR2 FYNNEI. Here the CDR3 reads CASNLRRAHVEQYF. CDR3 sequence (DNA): TGTGCCAGCAACCTCAGACGGGCGCATGTCGAGCAGTACTTC.

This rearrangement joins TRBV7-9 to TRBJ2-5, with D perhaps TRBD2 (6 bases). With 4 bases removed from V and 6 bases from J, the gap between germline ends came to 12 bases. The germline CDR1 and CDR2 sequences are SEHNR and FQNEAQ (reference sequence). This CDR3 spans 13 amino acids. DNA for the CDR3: TGTGCCAGCAGCTCCAGGGAGGAAAAGACCCAGTACTTC. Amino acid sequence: CASSSREEKTQYF.

The CDR3 DNA follows: TGTGCCAGCAGAACGACAGGCTACTACAATGAGCAGTTCTTC. Its protein product is CASRTTGYYNEQFF. The V gene is TRBV6-5, the J gene TRBJ2-1, with TRBD1 as a possible D gene (6 bases). Germline-derived CDR1 and CDR2 are MNHEY and SVGAGI. CDR3 size: 14 residues. V lost 6 bases and J lost 3, with 12 bases in between.

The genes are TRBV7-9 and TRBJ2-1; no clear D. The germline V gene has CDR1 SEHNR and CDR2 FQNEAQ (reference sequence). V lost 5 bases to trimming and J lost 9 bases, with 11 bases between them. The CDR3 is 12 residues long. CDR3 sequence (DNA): TGTGCCAGCAGCCCGGTTGCTGGTGAGCAGTTCTTC. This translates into CASSPVAGEQFF.

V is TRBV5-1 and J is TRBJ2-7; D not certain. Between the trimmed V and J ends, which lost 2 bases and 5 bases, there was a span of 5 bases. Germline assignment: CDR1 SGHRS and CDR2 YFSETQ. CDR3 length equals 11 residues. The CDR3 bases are TGCGCCAGCAGCTTCACGGACGAGCAGTACTTC. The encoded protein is CASSFTDEQYF.

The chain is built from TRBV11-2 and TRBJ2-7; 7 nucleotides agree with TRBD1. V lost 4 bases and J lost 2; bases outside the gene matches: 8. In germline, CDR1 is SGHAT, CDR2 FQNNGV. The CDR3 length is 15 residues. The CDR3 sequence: CASSSPGTDTYEQYF. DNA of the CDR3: TGTGCCAGCAGCTCACCCGGGACAGATACCTACGAGCAGTACTTC.

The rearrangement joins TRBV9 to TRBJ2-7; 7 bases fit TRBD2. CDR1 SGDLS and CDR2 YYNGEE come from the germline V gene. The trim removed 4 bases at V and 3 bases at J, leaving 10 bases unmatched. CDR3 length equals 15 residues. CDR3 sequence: CASSTSGEWNYEQYF. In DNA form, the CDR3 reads TGTGCCAGCAGCACCAGCGGGGAGTGGAACTACGAGCAGTACTTC.

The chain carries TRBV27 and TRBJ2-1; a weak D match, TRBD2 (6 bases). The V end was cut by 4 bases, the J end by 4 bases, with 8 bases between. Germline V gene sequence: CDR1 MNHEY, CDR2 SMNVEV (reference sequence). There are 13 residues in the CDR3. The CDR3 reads CASSSDYYNEQFF. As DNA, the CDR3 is TGTGCCAGCAGTTCGGACTATTACAATGAGCAGTTCTTC.

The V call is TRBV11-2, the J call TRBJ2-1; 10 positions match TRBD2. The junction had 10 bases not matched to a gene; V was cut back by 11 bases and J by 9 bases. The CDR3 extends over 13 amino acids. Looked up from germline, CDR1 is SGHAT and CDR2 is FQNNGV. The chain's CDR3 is CAGEAGGSIEQFF. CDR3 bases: TGTGCCGGAGAAGCGGGAGGGTCGATTGAGCAGTTCTTC.

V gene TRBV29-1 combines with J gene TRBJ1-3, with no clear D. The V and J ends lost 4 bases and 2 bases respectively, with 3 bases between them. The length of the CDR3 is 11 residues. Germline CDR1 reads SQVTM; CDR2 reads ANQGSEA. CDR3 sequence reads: CSVVTGNTIYF. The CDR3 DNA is TGCAGCGTTGTTACTGGAAACACCATATATTTT.

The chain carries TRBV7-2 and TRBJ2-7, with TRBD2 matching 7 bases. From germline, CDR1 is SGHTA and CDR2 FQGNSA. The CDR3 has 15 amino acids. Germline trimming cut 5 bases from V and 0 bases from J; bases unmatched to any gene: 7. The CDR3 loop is CASSPLARSSYEQYF. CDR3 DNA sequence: TGTGCCAGCAGCCCACTAGCGCGCAGCTCCTACGAGCAGTACTTC.

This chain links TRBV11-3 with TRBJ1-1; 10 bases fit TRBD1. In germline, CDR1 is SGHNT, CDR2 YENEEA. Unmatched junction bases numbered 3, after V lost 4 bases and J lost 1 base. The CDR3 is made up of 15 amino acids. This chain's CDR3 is CASSSDRGENTEAFF. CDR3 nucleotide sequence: TGTGCCAGCAGCTCGGACAGGGGGGAGAACACTGAAGCTTTCTTT.

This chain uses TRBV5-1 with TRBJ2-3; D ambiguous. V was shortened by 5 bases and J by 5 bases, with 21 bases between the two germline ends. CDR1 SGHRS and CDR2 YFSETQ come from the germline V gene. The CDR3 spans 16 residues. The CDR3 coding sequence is TGCGCCAGCAGATACGATAGCAGATACGTCCAAGATACGCAGTATTTT. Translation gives CASRYDSRYVQDTQYF. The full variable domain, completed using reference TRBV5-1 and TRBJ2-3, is KAGVTQTPRYLIKTRGQQVTLSCSPISGHRSVSWYQQTPGQGLQFLFEYFSETQRNKGNFPGRFSGRQFSNSRSEMNVSTLELGDSALYLCASRYDSRYVQDTQYFGPGTRLTVL.

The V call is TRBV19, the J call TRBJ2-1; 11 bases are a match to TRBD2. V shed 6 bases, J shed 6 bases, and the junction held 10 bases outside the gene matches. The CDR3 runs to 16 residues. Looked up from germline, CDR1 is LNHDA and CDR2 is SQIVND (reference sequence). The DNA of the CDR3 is TGTGCCAGTAGCACAGAACTAGCGGGAGTTTTCAATGAGCAGTTCTTC. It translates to CASSTELAGVFNEQFF.

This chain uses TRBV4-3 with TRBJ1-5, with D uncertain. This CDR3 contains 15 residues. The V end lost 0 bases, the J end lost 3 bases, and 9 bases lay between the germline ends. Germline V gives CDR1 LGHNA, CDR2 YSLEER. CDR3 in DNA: TGCGCCAGCAGCCAAGATGGCGACCTCAATCAGCCCCAGCATTTT. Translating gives CASSQDGDLNQPQHF.

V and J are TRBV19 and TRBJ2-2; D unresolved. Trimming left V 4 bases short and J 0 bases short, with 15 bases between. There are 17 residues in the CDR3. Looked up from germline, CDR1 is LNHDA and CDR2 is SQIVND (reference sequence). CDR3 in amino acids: CASSRPALAPNTGELFF. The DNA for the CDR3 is TGTGCCAGTAGTAGGCCGGCGTTGGCACCGAACACCGGGGAGCTGTTTTTT.

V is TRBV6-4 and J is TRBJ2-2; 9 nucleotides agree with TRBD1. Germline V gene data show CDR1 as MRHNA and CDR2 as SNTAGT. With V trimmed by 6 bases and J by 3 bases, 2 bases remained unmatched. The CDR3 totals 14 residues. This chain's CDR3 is CASSRTGDTGELFF. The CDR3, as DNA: TGTGCCAGCAGCAGGACAGGGGACACCGGGGAGCTGTTTTTT.

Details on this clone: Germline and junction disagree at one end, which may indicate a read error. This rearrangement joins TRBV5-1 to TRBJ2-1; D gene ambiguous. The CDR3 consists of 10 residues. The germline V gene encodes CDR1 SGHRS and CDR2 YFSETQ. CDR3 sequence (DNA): TGTGAGATAAGGACGGATGAGCAGTTCTTC. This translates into CEIRTDEQFF.

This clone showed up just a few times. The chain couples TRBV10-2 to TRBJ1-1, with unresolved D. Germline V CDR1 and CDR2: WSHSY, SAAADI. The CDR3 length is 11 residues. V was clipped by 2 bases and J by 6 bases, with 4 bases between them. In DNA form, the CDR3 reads TGCGCCAGCAGTGAGACCTCTGAAGCTTTCTTT. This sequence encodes CASSETSEAFF.